A single sample gave rise to the 32 T cell receptor beta chains below, sequenced in a study of blood T cell repertoires in COVID-19. Libraries were prepared by immunoSEQ multiplex PCR; TCRdb keeps only in-frame clonotypes and omits some of them. The sample includes roughly 280,000 clones, roughly 87% of them seen just once. The source material was peripheral blood. Every receptor here comes from a woman aged 45-65 years who had recovered from COVID-19.

J is TRBJ2-4 and V is TRBV4-3, with D perhaps TRBD2 (5 bases). Per germline, CDR1 LGHNA and CDR2 YSLEER. The CDR3 covers 14 residues. V lost 0 bases to trimming and J lost 7 bases, with 10 bases between them. The CDR3 sequence: CASSQDDRGNIQYF. The CDR3 DNA is TGCGCCAGCAGCCAAGATGATAGAGGGAACATTCAGTACTTC.

The chain has TRBV5-6 and TRBJ1-2; TRBD1 matches at 8 bases. V was clipped by 0 bases and J by 7 bases; unmatched bases: 8. CDR3 length: 15 amino acids. Germline lookup yields CDR1 SGHDT and CDR2 YYEEEE. CDR3 sequence (DNA): TGTGCCAGCAGCTTGGGAGGCACAGGGGGAAGTGGCTACACCTTC. It is translated as CASSLGGTGGSGYTF. Full variable domain (outside the CDR3, taken from reference TRBV5-6 and TRBJ1-2): DAGVTQSPTHLIKTRGQQVTLRCSPKSGHDTVSWYQQALGQGPQFIFQYYEEEERQRGNFPDRFSGHQFPNYSSELNVNALLLGDSALYLCASSLGGTGGSGYTFGSGTRLTVV.

This sequence joins TRBV7-3 and TRBJ2-2; D may be TRBD2 (5 bases). Trimming removed 2 bases at V and 5 bases at J, with 9 bases between. Germline assignment: CDR1 SGHTA and CDR2 FQGTGA. This CDR3 has 14 amino acids. CDR3 in amino acids: CASSLDGVTGELFF. CDR3 sequence (DNA): TGTGCCAGCAGCTTAGACGGGGTAACCGGGGAGCTGTTTTTT.

The chain is built from TRBV28 and TRBJ1-2; D gene unclear. The CDR3 runs to 12 residues. Germline assignment: CDR1 MDHEN and CDR2 SYDVKM. Trimming left V 3 bases short and J 8 bases short, with 10 bases between. The chain's CDR3 is CASSFAVGGYTF. In nucleotides, the CDR3 is TGTGCCAGCAGTTTTGCCGTCGGGGGCTACACCTTC.

This clone came up once. The chain carries TRBV18 and TRBJ1-1; 10 bases are a match to TRBD1. CDR1 and CDR2 from the germline V gene are KGHSH and LQKENI. With 1 base clipped from V and 4 bases from J, the junction kept 3 bases outside the gene matches. The CDR3 extends over 15 amino acids. CDR3 in amino acids: CASSPLTGGVTEAFF. In DNA form, the CDR3 reads TGTGCCAGCTCACCACTGACAGGGGGCGTCACTGAAGCTTTCTTT.

V is TRBV21-1 and J is TRBJ1-2; TRBD1, the table's D call, lacks a check against the DNA. TRBV21-1 is an annotated pseudogene. CDR3 size: 16 residues. In DNA, the CDR3 is TGTGCCAGCAGCAACCGGGACAGGTTTCTATCCTATGGCTACACCTTC. This translates into CASSNRDRFLSYGYTF.

This chain uses TRBV18 with TRBJ2-5; the D gene is possibly TRBD2 (5 bases). Deletions cut 6 bases from V and 0 bases from J, with 8 bases between. CDR1 is KGHSH, CDR2 LQKENI, per germline. The CDR3 runs 13 residues. The CDR3 spells CASSGMYQETQYF. For the CDR3, the DNA is TGTGCCAGCTCCGGGATGTACCAAGAGACCCAGTACTTC.

J is TRBJ1-5 and V is TRBV5-1; D unresolved. V was cut by 4 bases and J by 6 bases, with 20 bases left in between. The CDR3 is made up of 16 amino acids. Germline-derived CDR1 and CDR2 are SGHRS and YFSETQ. CDR3 coding DNA: TGCGCCAGCAGCCCCGACGGGCGGGCATTAGGTCAGCCCCAGCATTTT. Translating gives CASSPDGRALGQPQHF.

This clone has only one observation. The chain carries TRBV15 and TRBJ1-2; D gene ambiguous. Trimming removed 4 bases at V and 3 bases at J, with 6 bases between. The CDR3 sequence is 12 residues long. CDR1 LNHNV and CDR2 YYDKDF come from the germline V gene (reference sequence). CDR3 DNA sequence: TGTGCCACCAGCATGGGAGACTATGGCTACACCTTC. This sequence encodes CATSMGDYGYTF.

This clone was picked up one time. This chain links TRBV27 with TRBJ2-7; weak D call: TRBD1 (5 bases). The CDR3 runs 13 residues. Germline values: CDR1 MNHEY, CDR2 SMNVEV (reference sequence). V lost 5 bases and J lost 6, with 14 bases in between. Here the CDR3 DNA reads TGTGCCAGCAGTCCCAGGGTTTTCTCCGAGCAGTACTTC. Amino acids: CASSPRVFSEQYF.

V gene TRBV6-1 combines with J gene TRBJ1-6, with TRBD1 matching over 8 bases. Germline V gene lookup returns CDR1 MNHNS and CDR2 SASEGT. This CDR3 region has 18 residues. Unmatched junction bases numbered 8, after V lost 4 bases and J lost 0 bases. This chain's CDR3 is CASSGTGTWSSYNSPLHF. CDR3 DNA: TGTGCCAGCAGTGGGACAGGGACCTGGAGCTCCTATAATTCACCCCTCCACTTT.

This clone was counted between two and nine times. The genes are TRBV7-6 and TRBJ2-7, with TRBD2 as a possible D gene (5 bases). V lost 4 bases and J 3 bases, leaving 19 bases between the germline ends. Germline assignment: CDR1 SGHVS and CDR2 FNYEAQ. The CDR3 is made up of 16 amino acids. The CDR3 DNA sequence: TGTGCCAGCAGCTCAACTCGGTCTAGCACTTTCTACGAGCAGTACTTC. Its protein product is CASSSTRSSTFYEQYF.

The V gene is TRBV7-9, the J gene TRBJ2-7; 7 bases align to TRBD1. This CDR3 has 13 residues. CDR1 and CDR2 (germline): SEHNR, FQNEAQ (reference sequence). V lost 5 bases and J lost 7; bases outside the gene matches: 8. The CDR3: CASSLEDRTEQYF. CDR3 sequence (DNA): TGTGCCAGCAGCCTAGAGGACAGGACAGAGCAGTACTTC.

The chain employs TRBV7-9 and TRBJ1-1; TRBD1 agrees at 9 bases. This CDR3 comprises 15 residues. Germline values: CDR1 SEHNR, CDR2 FQNEAQ (reference sequence). V gave up 5 bases and J gave up 4 bases; unmatched junction bases: 8. The DNA of the CDR3 is TGTGCCAGCAGCCCCCGGACAGGGGAGGCCACTGAAGCTTTCTTT. Translating it yields CASSPRTGEATEAFF.

This clone was picked up many times. Additional DNA sequences in this sample encode the identical CDR3. The V gene is TRBV6-5, the J gene TRBJ1-6, with a weak D call TRBD1 (5 bases). The V and J ends lost 2 bases and 9 bases respectively, with 11 bases between them. The CDR3 is made up of 14 amino acids. Germline V gives CDR1 MNHEY, CDR2 SVGAGI. CDR3 loop: CASSYRGAGSPLHF. The CDR3 nucleotides read TGTGCCAGCAGTTACAGGGGAGCGGGTTCACCCCTCCACTTT.

The chain links TRBV27 to TRBJ2-1; 9 nucleotides align to TRBD2. Germline CDR1 MNHEY, CDR2 SMNVEV (reference sequence). CDR3 size: 16 residues. Trimming took 3 bases from V and 4 from J; bases not matched to a gene: 7. CDR3 amino acids: CASSLGVLAGYNEQFF. CDR3 DNA sequence: TGTGCCAGCAGTTTGGGTGTCCTAGCGGGGTACAATGAGCAGTTCTTC.

J is TRBJ1-2 and V is TRBV5-6, with 9 nucleotides matching TRBD1. V gave up 4 bases and J gave up 8 bases; unmatched junction bases: 3. This CDR3 has 12 residues. In germline, CDR1 is SGHDT, CDR2 YYEEEE. DNA of the CDR3: TGTGCCAGCAGCCGGGACAGGGAAGGCTACACCTTC. It encodes CASSRDREGYTF. Using reference TRBV5-6 and TRBJ1-2 for the parts outside the CDR3, the full variable domain is DAGVTQSPTHLIKTRGQQVTLRCSPKSGHDTVSWYQQALGQGPQFIFQYYEEEERQRGNFPDRFSGHQFPNYSSELNVNALLLGDSALYLCASSRDREGYTFGSGTRLTVV.

The chain employs TRBV7-9 and TRBJ1-1, with D maybe TRBD1 (5 bases). V lost 1 base and J lost 5, with 11 bases in between. The length of the CDR3 is 14 residues. Germline assignment: CDR1 SEHNR and CDR2 FQNEAQ (reference sequence). The CDR3 bases are TGTGCCAGCAGCTTAGAGCGGGGGGGAACTGAAGCTTTCTTT. It is translated as CASSLERGGTEAFF.

V is TRBV5-6 and J is TRBJ1-1; D possibly corresponds to TRBD1 (5 bases). Looked up from germline, CDR1 is SGHDT and CDR2 is YYEEEE. The CDR3 loop spans 11 amino acids. V was shortened by 7 bases and J by 5 bases, with 9 bases between the two germline ends. CDR3 loop: CASGGSTEAFF. Here the CDR3 DNA reads TGTGCCAGCGGGGGGTCGACTGAAGCTTTCTTT.

This chain uses TRBV19 with TRBJ1-4; 10 positions agree with TRBD1. The J segment lost 0 bases and the V segment lost 6 bases, leaving 4 bases of the junction unmatched. The CDR3 runs 16 residues. Germline assignment: CDR1 LNHDA and CDR2 SQIVND (reference sequence). As DNA, the CDR3 is TGTGCCAGTAGACTGGGGACAGGGGCAACTAATGAAAAACTGTTTTTT. Protein sequence: CASRLGTGATNEKLFF.

This chain connects TRBV7-2 to TRBJ1-3, with D unresolved. The CDR3 runs to 13 residues. Germline V gives CDR1 SGHTA, CDR2 FQGNSA. The germline V and J ends were trimmed by 5 bases and 2 bases, with 7 bases remaining between them. Here the CDR3 reads CASSQSPGNTIYF. The CDR3 DNA follows: TGTGCCAGCAGCCAGTCGCCTGGAAACACCATATATTTT.

In nucleotides, the CDR3 is TGTGCCAGCAGCCAAATAGCGGGGGGATTCTACGAGCAGTACTTC. It encodes CASSQIAGGFYEQYF. The gene calls are TRBV3-1 (or the pseudogene TRBV3-2) and TRBJ2-7, with 10 bases lining up with TRBD2. Germline lookup yields CDR1 LGHDT and CDR2 YNNKEL (reference sequence). The V and J ends lost 2 bases and 3 bases, in that order; junction bases with no gene match: 4. There are 15 residues in the CDR3.

V and J are TRBV10-3 and TRBJ2-2; TRBD2 agrees at 7 bases. The CDR3 runs 15 residues. Trimming at V came to 3 bases and at J to 5 bases, leaving 6 bases not matched to a gene. Germline assignment: CDR1 ENHRY and CDR2 SYGVKD. The CDR3 nucleotides are TGTGCCATCAGTGATGGTGGGAGGGATACCGGGGAGCTGTTTTTT. Its translation is CAISDGGRDTGELFF.

The genes are TRBV23-1 and TRBJ1-5; no reliable D call. TRBV23-1 is noted as an ORF with a role that remains uncertain. The CDR3 covers 12 residues. Trimming left V 8 bases short and J 7 bases short, with 12 bases between. The CDR3: CASGFPPQPQHF. CDR3 nucleotide sequence: TGCGCCAGCGGCTTTCCCCCCCAGCCCCAGCATTTT.

The rearrangement joins TRBV19 to TRBJ2-7; a possible D gene is TRBD2 (6 bases). The V end was cut by 3 bases, the J end by 1 base, with 13 bases between. Germline assignment: CDR1 LNHDA and CDR2 SQIVND (reference sequence). The CDR3 has 15 residues. CDR3 protein: CASSMSSAGSYEQYF. For the CDR3, the DNA is TGTGCCAGTAGTATGTCTAGCGCCGGGTCCTACGAGCAGTACTTC.

The chain joins TRBV9 to TRBJ1-6, with D possibly being TRBD1 (5 bases). Looked up from germline, CDR1 is SGDLS and CDR2 is YYNGEE. Trimming removed 0 bases from V and 9 bases from J, with 13 bases in between. This CDR3 is 15 amino acids long. CDR3 DNA sequence: TGTGCCAGCAGCGTAGCCGGCAGGGTGGGTTCACCCCTCCACTTT. It encodes CASSVAGRVGSPLHF. Filled out from reference TRBV9 and TRBJ1-6, the complete variable domain reads DSGVTQTPKHLITATGQRVTLRCSPRSGDLSVYWYQQSLDQGLQFLIQYYNGEERAKGNILERFSAQQFPDLHSELNLSSLELGDSALYFCASSVAGRVGSPLHFGNGTRLTVT.

The V and J genes are TRBV5-3 and TRBJ2-6, with a possible D match to TRBD1 (6 bases). TRBV5-3 is noted as an ORF with a role that remains uncertain. This CDR3 is 15 amino acids long. V was pared by 10 bases and J by 2 bases, with 16 bases between. CDR3 nucleotide sequence: TGTGCCTCACGGACAGCCGATCCTGGGGCCAACGTCCTGACTTTC. Its translation is CASRTADPGANVLTF.

The CDR3 DNA sequence: TGTGCCAGCGTCGGGCAGGGTAACACCGGGGAGCTGTTTTTT. This gives the protein CASVGQGNTGELFF. This chain links TRBV14 with TRBJ2-2; a weak D match, TRBD1 (5 bases). The V end was cut by 8 bases, the J end by 2 bases, with 12 bases between. The V gene's germline CDR1 is SGHDN and CDR2 FVKESK. The length of the CDR3 is 14 residues.

The gene calls are TRBV11-2 and TRBJ2-4, with TRBD1 matching 10 bases. Germline assignment: CDR1 SGHAT and CDR2 FQNNGV. The CDR3 is 14 residues long. Germline trimming cut 5 bases from V and 6 bases from J; bases unmatched to any gene: 4. CDR3 sequence (DNA): TGTGCCAGCAGCAAGGACAGGGGGACAAACATTCAGTACTTC. Its translation is CASSKDRGTNIQYF.

The gene calls are TRBV5-1 and TRBJ1-1; D is possibly TRBD1 (5 bases). The CDR3 loop spans 17 amino acids. With 1 base removed from V and 6 bases from J, the gap between germline ends came to 22 bases. Germline loops: CDR1 SGHRS, CDR2 YFSETQ. The CDR3 nucleotides are TGCGCCAGCAGCTTGATCGTTGTAGGGGCCTCCCCACCTGAAGCTTTCTTT. Translating it yields CASSLIVVGASPPEAFF.

This clone has at least ten counts. The chain recombines TRBV19 with TRBJ1-2; D gene uncertain. The CDR3 contains 16 residues. V lost 2 bases, J lost 2 bases, and 15 bases lay in between. The germline CDR1 and CDR2 sequences are LNHDA and SQIVND (reference sequence). The chain's CDR3 is CASSISETEDNYGYTF. The CDR3 DNA follows: TGTGCCAGTAGTATAAGTGAAACGGAGGACAACTATGGCTACACCTTC.

This chain links TRBV7-9 with TRBJ1-1; perhaps TRBD1 as D (6 bases). This CDR3 comprises 14 residues. V lost 5 bases and J lost 0, with 10 bases in between. Germline CDR1 and CDR2: SEHNR and FQNEAQ (reference sequence). The CDR3 region has the DNA TGTGCCAGCAGCCCTGGACAGTTGAACACTGAAGCTTTCTTT. Translation: CASSPGQLNTEAFF.